This TCR beta chain was recovered during a study of cytomegalovirus exposure and HLA in healthy donors. Study-wide results and limits: Using the classifier, cytomegalovirus status was reportedly diagnosed with high specificity and sensitivity.

The table lists this clone with a count of one. The antigen is not known. Germline V gene data show CDR1 as SNHLY and CDR2 as FYNNEI. Trimming cost V 2 bases and J 3 bases; bases outside gene matches: 6. This CDR3 is 16 amino acids long. The table came from immunoSEQ multiplex PCR; TCRdb's copy has only in-frame clones and leaves some out. Among some 190,000 clones, about 82% were seen once, and the ten largest hold around 1.6%. J is TRBJ2-7 and V is TRBV2; 11 positions match TRBD2. Sequencing was performed on PBMCs. The sequence came from a woman younger than 35 in good health and CMV-seronegative. The CDR3 bases are TGTGCCAGCAGTGAACGGCTAGCGGGGGGTGACTACGAGCAGTACTTC. Encoded protein: CASSERLAGGDYEQYF.